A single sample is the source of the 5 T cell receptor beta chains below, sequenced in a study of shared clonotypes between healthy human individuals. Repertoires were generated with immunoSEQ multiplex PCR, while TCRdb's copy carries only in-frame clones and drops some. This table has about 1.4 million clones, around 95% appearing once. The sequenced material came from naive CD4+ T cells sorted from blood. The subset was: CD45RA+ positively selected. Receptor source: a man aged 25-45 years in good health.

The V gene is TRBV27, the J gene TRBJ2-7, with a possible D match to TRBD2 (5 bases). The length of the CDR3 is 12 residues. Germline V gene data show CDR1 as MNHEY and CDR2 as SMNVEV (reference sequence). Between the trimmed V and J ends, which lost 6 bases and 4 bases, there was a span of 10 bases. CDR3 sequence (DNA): TGTGCCAGCAGCCAAGGCGGGTACGAGCAGTACTTC. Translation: CASSQGGYEQYF.

CDR3 protein: CASSSTGGAWETQYF. The CDR3 DNA reads as TGTGCCAGCAGTTCCACAGGGGGCGCGTGGGAGACCCAGTACTTC. J is TRBJ2-5 and V is TRBV28; 9 bases agree with TRBD1. This CDR3 comprises 15 residues. J was trimmed by 5 bases and V by 4 bases; bases with no gene match: 8. Germline assignment: CDR1 MDHEN and CDR2 SYDVKM. Full variable domain (outside the CDR3, taken from reference TRBV28 and TRBJ2-5): DVKVTQSSRYLVKRTGEKVFLECVQDMDHENMFWYRQDPGLGLRLIYFSYDVKMKEKGDIPEGYSVSREKKERFSLILESASTNQTSMYLCASSSTGGAWETQYFGPGTRLLVL.

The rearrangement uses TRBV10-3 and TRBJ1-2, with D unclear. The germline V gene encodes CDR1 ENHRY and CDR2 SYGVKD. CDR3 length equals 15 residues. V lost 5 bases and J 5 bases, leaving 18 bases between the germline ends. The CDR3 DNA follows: TGTGCCATCAGTCGGGAAGGCAGTCAAGTGTATGGCTACACCTTC. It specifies CAISREGSQVYGYTF.

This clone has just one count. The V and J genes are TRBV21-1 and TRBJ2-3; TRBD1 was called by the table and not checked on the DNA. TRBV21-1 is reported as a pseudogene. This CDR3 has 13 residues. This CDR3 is CASSKQGTDTQYF. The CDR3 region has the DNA TGTGCCAGCAGCAAACAGGGCACAGATACGCAGTATTTT.

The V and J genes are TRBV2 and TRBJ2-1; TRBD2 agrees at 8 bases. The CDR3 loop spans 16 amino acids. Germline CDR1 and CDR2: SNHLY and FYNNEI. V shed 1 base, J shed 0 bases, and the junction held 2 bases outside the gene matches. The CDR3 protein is CASSEVAGLSYNEQFF. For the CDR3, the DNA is TGTGCCAGCAGTGAAGTAGCGGGACTCTCCTACAATGAGCAGTTCTTC.